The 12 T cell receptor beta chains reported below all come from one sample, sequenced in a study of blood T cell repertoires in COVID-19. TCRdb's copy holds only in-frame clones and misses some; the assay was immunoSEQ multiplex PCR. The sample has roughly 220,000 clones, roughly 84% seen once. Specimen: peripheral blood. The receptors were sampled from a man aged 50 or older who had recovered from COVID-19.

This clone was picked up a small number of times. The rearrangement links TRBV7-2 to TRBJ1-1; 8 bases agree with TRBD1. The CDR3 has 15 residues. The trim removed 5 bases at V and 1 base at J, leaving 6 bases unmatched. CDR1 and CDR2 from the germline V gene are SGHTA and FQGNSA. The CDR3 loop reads CASSPKGQANTEAFF. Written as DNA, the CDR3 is TGTGCCAGCAGCCCCAAGGGACAGGCGAACACTGAAGCTTTCTTT.

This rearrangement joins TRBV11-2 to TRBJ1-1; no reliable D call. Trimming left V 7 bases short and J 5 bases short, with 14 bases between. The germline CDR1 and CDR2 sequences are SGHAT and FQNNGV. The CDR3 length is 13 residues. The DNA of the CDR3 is TGTGCCAGCACCCCACGAGACGGGACTGAAGCTTTCTTT. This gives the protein CASTPRDGTEAFF.

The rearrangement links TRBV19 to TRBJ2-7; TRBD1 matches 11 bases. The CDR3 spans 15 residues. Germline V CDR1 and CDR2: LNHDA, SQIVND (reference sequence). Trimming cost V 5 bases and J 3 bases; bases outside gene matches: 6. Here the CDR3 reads CASSARTGGVYEQYF. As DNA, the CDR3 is TGTGCCAGTAGTGCCCGGACAGGGGGCGTCTACGAGCAGTACTTC.

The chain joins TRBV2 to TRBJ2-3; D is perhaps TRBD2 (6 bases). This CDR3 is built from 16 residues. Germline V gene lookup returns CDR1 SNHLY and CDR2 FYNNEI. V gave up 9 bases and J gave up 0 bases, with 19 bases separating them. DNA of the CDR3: TGTGCCAGAACCGGGACGCCAGGAGGGAGCACAGATACGCAGTATTTT. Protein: CARTGTPGGSTDTQYF. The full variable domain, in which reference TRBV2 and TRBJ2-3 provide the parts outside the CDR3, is EPEVTQTPSHQVTQMGQEVILRCVPISNHLYFYWYRQILGQKVEFLVSFYNNEISEKSEIFDDQFSVERPDGSNFTLKIRSTKLEDSAMYFCARTGTPGGSTDTQYFGPGTRLTVL.

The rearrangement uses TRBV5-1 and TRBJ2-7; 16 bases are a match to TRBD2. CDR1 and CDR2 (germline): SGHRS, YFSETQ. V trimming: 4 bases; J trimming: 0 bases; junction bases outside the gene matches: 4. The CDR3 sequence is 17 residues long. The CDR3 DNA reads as TGCGCCAGCAGCCCGGGACTAGCGGGGGGGGACTCCTACGAGCAGTACTTC. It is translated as CASSPGLAGGDSYEQYF.

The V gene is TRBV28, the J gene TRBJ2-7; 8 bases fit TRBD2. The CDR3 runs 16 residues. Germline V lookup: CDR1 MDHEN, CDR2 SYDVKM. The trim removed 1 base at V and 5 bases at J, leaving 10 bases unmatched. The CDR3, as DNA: TGTGCCAGCAGTTTATTTACGAGCGGGAGCGGCGACGAGCAGTACTTC. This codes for CASSLFTSGSGDEQYF.

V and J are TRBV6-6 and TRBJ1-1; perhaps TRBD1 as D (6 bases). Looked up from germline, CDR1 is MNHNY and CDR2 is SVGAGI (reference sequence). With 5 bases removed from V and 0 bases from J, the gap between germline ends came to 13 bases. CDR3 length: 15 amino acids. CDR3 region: CASSTPGTMNTEAFF. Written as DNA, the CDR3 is TGTGCCAGCAGTACCCCCGGGACAATGAACACTGAAGCTTTCTTT.

CDR3 loop: CASTGTSGLNEQFF. The CDR3 DNA follows: TGTGCCAGCACGGGGACTAGCGGGTTAAATGAGCAGTTCTTC. V usage is TRBV28 and J usage is TRBJ2-1, with 12 nucleotides matching TRBD2. V lost 7 bases and J lost 7; bases outside the gene matches: 5. CDR3 length equals 14 residues. Germline CDR1 is MDHEN and CDR2 is SYDVKM.

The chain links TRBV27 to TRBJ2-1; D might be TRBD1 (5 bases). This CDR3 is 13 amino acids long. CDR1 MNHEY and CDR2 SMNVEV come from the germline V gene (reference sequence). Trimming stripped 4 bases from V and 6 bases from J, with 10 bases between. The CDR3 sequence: CASSSKGINEQFF. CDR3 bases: TGTGCCAGCAGTTCGAAGGGGATCAATGAGCAGTTCTTC.

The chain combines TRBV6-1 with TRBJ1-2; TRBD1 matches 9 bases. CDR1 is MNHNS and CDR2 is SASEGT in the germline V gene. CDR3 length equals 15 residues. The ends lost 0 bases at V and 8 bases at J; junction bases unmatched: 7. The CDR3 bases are TGTGCCAGCAGTGAAGCTTTGGGACAGGGTAAAGGCTACACCTTC. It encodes CASSEALGQGKGYTF.

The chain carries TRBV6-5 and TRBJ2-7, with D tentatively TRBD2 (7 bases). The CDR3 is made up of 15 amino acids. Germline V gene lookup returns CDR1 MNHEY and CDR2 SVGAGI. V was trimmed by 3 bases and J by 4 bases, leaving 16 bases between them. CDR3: CASSYPGGAQYEQYF. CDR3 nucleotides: TGTGCCAGCAGTTATCCTGGGGGGGCTCAGTACGAGCAGTACTTC.

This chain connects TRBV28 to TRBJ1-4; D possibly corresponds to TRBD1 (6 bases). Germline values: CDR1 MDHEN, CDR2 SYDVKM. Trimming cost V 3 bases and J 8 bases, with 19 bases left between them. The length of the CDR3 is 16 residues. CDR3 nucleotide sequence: TGTGCCAGCAGTTTGTTAGAACCGGACAGCTTCGAAAAACTGTTTTTT. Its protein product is CASSLLEPDSFEKLFF. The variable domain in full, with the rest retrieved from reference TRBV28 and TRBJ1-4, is DVKVTQSSRYLVKRTGEKVFLECVQDMDHENMFWYRQDPGLGLRLIYFSYDVKMKEKGDIPEGYSVSREKKERFSLILESASTNQTSMYLCASSLLEPDSFEKLFFGSGTQLSVL.